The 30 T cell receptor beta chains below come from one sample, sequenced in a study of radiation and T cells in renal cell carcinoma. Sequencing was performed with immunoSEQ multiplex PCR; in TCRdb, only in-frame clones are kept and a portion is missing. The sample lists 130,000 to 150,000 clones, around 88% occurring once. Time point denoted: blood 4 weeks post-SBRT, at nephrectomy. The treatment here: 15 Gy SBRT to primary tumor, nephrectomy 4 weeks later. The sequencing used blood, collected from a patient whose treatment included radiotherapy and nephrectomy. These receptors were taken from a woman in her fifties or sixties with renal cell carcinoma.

CDR3 bases: TGTGCCAGCAGTTTATTCGGGACAGGGCGGACAGATACGCAGTATTTT. Translated: CASSLFGTGRTDTQYF. The chain is built from TRBV27 and TRBJ2-3; 9 bases line up with TRBD1. V dropped 1 base and J dropped 3; count of bases not matched to a gene: 5. Germline values: CDR1 MNHEY, CDR2 SMNVEV (reference sequence). The CDR3 consists of 16 residues.

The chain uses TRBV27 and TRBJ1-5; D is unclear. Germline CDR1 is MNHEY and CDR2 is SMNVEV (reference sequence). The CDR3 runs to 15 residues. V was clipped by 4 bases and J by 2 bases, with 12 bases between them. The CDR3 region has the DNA TGTGCCAGCAGTTCCGGCGGGGTAGGCAATCAGCCCCAGCATTTT. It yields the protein CASSSGGVGNQPQHF.

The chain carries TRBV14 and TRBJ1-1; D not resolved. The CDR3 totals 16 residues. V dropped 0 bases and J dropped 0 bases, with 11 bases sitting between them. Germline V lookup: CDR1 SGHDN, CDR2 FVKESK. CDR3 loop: CASSQDMVLMNTEAFF. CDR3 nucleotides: TGTGCCAGCAGCCAAGATATGGTGCTGATGAACACTGAAGCTTTCTTT.

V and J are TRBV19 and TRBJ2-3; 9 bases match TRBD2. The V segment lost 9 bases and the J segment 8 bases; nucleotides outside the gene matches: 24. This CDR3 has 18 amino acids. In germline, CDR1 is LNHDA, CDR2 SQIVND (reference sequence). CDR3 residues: CASTVPQGAGGPGGTQYF. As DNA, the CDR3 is TGTGCCAGCACGGTACCTCAGGGAGCGGGAGGCCCAGGGGGTACGCAGTATTTT. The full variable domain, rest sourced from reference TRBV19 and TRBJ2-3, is DGGITQSPKYLFRKEGQNVTLSCEQNLNHDAMYWYRQDPGQGLRLIYYSQIVNDFQKGDIAEGYSVSREKKESFPLTVTSAQKNPTAFYLCASTVPQGAGGPGGTQYFGPGTRLTVL.

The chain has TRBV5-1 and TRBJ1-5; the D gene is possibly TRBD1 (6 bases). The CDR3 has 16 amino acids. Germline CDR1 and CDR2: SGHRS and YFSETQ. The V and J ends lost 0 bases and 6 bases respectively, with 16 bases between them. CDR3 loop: CASSLEGGSVGQPQHF. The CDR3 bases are TGCGCCAGCAGCTTGGAGGGGGGGTCGGTTGGTCAGCCCCAGCATTTT.

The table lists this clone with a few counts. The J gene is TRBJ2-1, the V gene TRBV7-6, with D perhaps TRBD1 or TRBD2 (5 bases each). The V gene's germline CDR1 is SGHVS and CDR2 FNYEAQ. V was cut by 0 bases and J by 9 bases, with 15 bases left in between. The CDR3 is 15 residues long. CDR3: CASSLAGEEGSEQFF. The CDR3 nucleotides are TGTGCCAGCAGCTTAGCGGGGGAAGAAGGAAGTGAGCAGTTCTTC.

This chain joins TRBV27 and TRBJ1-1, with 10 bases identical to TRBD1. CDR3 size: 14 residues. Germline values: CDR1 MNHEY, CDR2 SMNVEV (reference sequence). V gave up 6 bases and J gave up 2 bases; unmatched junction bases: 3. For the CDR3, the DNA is TGTGCCAGCAGGGGACAGGGGATCAACACTGAAGCTTTCTTT. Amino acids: CASRGQGINTEAFF.

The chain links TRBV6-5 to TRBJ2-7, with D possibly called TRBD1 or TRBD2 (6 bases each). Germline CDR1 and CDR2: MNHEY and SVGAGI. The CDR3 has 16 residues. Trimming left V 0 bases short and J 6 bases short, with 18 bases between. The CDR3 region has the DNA TGTGCCAGCAGTTACTCCGGGGTCCCTACGGGGGCCGAGCAGTACTTC. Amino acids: CASSYSGVPTGAEQYF.

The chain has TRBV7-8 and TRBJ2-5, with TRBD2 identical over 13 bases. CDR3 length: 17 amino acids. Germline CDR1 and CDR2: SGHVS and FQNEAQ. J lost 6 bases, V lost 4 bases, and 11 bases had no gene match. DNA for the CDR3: TGTGCCAGCAGCTCCTCCGGACTAGCGGGAGCTCTGCAGACCCAGTACTTC. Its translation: CASSSSGLAGALQTQYF.

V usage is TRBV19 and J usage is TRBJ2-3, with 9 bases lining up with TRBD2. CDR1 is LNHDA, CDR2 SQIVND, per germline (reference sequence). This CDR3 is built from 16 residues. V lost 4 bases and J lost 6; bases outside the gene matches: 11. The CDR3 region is CASSTGGSGGTDTQYF. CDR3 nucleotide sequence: TGTGCCAGTAGTACCGGTGGGAGCGGGGGGACGGATACGCAGTATTTT.

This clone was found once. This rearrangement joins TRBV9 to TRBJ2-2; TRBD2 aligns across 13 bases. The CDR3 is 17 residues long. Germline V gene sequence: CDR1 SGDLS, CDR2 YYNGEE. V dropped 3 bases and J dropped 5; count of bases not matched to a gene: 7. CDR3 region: CASSAGLAGIETGELFF. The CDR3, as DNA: TGTGCCAGCAGCGCGGGACTAGCGGGAATAGAGACCGGGGAGCTGTTTTTT.

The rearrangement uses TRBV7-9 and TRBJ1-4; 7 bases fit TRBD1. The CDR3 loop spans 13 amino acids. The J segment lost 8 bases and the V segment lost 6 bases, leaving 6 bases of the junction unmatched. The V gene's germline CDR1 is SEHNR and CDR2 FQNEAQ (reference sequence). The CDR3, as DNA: TGTGCCAGCAGTCAGGGGGGACTAGAAAAACTGTTTTTT. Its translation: CASSQGGLEKLFF.

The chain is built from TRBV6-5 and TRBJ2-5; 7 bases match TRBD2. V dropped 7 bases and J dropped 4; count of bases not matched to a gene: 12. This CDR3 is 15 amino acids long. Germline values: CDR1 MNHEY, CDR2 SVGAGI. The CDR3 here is CASTTRRGIGETQYF. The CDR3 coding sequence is TGTGCCAGCACCACGAGGCGGGGGATAGGAGAGACCCAGTACTTC.

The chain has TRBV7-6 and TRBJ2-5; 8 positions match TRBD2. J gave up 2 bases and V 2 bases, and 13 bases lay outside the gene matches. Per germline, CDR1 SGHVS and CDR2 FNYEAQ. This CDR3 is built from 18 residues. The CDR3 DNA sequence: TGTGCCAGCAGCTTATTACTTTCTAGGGCGGGGGGACAAGAGACCCAGTACTTC. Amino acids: CASSLLLSRAGGQETQYF.

Written as DNA, the CDR3 is TGCGCCAGCAGCCAAGATTACAGGGGCGGTAATGGCTACACCTTC. Protein sequence: CASSQDYRGGNGYTF. The chain employs TRBV4-3 and TRBJ1-2; 7 nucleotides align to TRBD1. V was clipped by 0 bases and J by 6 bases; unmatched bases: 7. In germline, CDR1 is LGHNA, CDR2 YSLEER. The CDR3 consists of 15 residues.

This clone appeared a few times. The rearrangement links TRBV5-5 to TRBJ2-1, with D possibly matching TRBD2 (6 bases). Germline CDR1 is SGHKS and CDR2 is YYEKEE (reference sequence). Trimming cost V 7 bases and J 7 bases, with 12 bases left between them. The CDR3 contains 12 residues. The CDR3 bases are TGTGCCAGCCAGGGAGGACTGAATGAGCAGTTCTTC. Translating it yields CASQGGLNEQFF.

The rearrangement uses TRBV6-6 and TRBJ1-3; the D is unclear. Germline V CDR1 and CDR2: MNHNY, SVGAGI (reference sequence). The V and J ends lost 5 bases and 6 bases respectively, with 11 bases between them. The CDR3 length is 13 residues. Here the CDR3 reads CASSGDLENTIYF. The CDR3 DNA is TGTGCCAGCAGTGGGGATTTGGAAAACACCATATATTTT.

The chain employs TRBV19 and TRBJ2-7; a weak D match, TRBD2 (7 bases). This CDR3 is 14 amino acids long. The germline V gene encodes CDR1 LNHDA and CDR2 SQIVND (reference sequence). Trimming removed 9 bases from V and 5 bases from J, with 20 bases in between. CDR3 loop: CASHPPGRGNEQYF. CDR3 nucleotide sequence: TGTGCCAGCCACCCCCCAGGGAGGGGGAACGAGCAGTACTTC.

The CDR3 reads CASSTSGQGRSPLHF. CDR3 bases: TGTGCCAGTAGTACCAGCGGACAGGGCCGGTCACCCCTCCACTTT. The chain joins TRBV19 to TRBJ1-6, with TRBD1 matching 8 bases. CDR3 size: 15 residues. V dropped 4 bases and J dropped 10; count of bases not matched to a gene: 9. Per the germline V gene, CDR1 is LNHDA and CDR2 is SQIVND (reference sequence).

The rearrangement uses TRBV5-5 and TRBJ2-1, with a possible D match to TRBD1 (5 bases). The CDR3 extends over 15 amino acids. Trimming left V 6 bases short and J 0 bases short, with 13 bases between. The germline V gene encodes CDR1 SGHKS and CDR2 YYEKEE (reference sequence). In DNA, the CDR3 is TGTGCCAGCATCCTAGGGGATGGCTCCTACAATGAGCAGTTCTTC. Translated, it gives CASILGDGSYNEQFF.

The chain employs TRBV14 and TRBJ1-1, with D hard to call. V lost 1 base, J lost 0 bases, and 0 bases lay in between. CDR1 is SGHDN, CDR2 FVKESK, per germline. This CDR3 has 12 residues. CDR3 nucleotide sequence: TGTGCCAGCAGCCAAGTGAACACTGAAGCTTTCTTT. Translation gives CASSQVNTEAFF.

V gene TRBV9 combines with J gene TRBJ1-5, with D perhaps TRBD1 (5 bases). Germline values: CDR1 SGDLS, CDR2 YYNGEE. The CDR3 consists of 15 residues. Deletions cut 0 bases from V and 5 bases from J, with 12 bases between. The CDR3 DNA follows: TGTGCCAGCAGCGTAGCACCAGGGTTGGATCAGCCCCAGCATTTT. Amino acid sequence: CASSVAPGLDQPQHF.

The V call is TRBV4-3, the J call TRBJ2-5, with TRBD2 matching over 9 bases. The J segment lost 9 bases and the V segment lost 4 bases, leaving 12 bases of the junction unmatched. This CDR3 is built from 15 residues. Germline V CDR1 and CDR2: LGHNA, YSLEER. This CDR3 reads CASSLSGGLSEAQYF. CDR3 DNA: TGCGCCAGCAGCCTTAGCGGGGGCCTTTCCGAGGCCCAGTACTTC.

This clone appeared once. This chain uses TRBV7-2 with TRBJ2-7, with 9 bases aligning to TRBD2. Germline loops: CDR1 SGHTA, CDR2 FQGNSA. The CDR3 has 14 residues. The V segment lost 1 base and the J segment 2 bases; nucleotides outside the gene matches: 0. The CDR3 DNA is TGTGCCAGCAGCTTAGGACTAGCGGCCTACGAGCAGTACTTC. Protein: CASSLGLAAYEQYF.

The CDR3 protein is CASSVDSFSYEQYF. Here the CDR3 DNA reads TGTGCCAGCAGCGTGGACAGTTTCTCCTACGAGCAGTACTTC. This chain links TRBV9 with TRBJ2-7, with D possibly being TRBD1 (6 bases). V was pared by 2 bases and J by 0 bases, with 9 bases between. Germline CDR1 is SGDLS and CDR2 is YYNGEE. This CDR3 spans 14 amino acids.

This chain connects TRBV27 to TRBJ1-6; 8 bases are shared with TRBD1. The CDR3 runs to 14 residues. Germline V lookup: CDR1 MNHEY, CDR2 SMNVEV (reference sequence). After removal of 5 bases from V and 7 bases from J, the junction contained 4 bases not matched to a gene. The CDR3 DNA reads TGTGCCAGCAGTCGGGACAGGACGAATTCACCCCTCCACTTT. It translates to CASSRDRTNSPLHF.

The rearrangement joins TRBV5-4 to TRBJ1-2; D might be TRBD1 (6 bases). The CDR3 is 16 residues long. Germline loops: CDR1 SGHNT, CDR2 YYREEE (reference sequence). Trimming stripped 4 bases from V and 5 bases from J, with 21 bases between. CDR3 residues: CASSLEARGNSYGYTF. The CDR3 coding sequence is TGTGCCAGCAGCCTTGAAGCCAGGGGCAACAGTTATGGCTACACCTTC.

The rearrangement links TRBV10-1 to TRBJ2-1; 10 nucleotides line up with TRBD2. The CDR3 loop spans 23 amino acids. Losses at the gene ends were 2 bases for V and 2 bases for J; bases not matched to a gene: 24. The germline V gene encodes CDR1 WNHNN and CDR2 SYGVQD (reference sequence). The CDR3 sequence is CASSEPLAVTSGSQTNTYNEQFF. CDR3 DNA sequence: TGCGCCAGCAGTGAGCCTTTAGCCGTGACTAGCGGGTCCCAAACCAACACCTACAATGAGCAGTTCTTC.

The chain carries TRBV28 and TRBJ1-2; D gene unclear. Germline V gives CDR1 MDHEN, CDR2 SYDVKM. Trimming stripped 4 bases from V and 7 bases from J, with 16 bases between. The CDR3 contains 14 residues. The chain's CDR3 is CASSSLRRVRGYTF. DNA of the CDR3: TGTGCCAGCAGTTCACTGAGGAGGGTGCGTGGCTACACCTTC.

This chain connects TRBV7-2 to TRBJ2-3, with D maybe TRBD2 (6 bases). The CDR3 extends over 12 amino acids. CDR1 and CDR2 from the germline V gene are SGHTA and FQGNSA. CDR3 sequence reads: CASQRVTDTQYF. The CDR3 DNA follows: TGTGCGTCTCAGCGGGTGACAGATACGCAGTATTTT.